This T cell receptor beta chain was sequenced during a study of cytomegalovirus exposure and HLA in healthy donors. With 60 Vbeta and 13 Jbeta primers, the PCR was carried out. How the authors handled the data: Later, about 80 million unique TCR beta chains were counted in an analysis, and some 9.9 million of them were shared. Method: immunoSEQ multiplex PCR; TCRdb's copy keeps in-frame clones and lacks some. V and J calls plus clone size are reproduced from that table; the DNA served to infer D and trimming. Among under 90,000 clones listed, 70% to 80% were seen once. Trimming removed 0 bases from V and 4 bases from J, with 28 bases in between. The CDR3 has 22 amino acids. Germline-derived CDR1 and CDR2 are LGHNA and YSLEER. Whole-study results and caveats: A later analysis reportedly identified an Asian-associated ancestry cluster as carrying fewer N-insertions than the 666-donor mean. Among the most significant clusters, several appeared linked to common viral pathogens in a later analysis.

For this clone: No antigen is known for it.

This rearrangement joins TRBV4-3 to TRBJ2-6; D uncertain. The sequenced sample consisted of PBMCs. This TCR was recovered from a middle-aged man in good health and CMV-seropositive. The chain's CDR3 is CASSQDMVFPLANPTGANVLTF. The DNA for the CDR3 is TGCGCCAGCAGCCAAGATATGGTGTTCCCTTTGGCCAACCCCACCGGGGCCAACGTCCTGACTTTC.